The source of this TCR beta chain is a study of blood T cell repertoires in COVID-19. Study-level information: Material from acute and convalescent COVID-19 was sourced from the United States, Italy and Spain. PBMCs, B-cell-depleted T cells, or T cells were the source of the cDNA or gDNA that made up the material.

V was pared by 1 base and J by 0 bases, with 11 bases between. The CDR3 has 16 residues. Looked up from germline, CDR1 is SGHNT and CDR2 is YYREEE (reference sequence). Per the original data handling: Amplification of reference gene primers was used by the study to estimate nucleated cell counts. Sequencing was performed with immunoSEQ multiplex PCR; in TCRdb, only in-frame clones are kept and a portion is missing. The V and J calls and clone size were taken over from that table, and D and trimming were inferred from the DNA. The table lists 100,000 or so clones, 80% to 90% of them singletons. The receptor's source is a human donor in a cohort sampled during active COVID-19. The material sequenced was peripheral blood. V and J are TRBV5-4 and TRBJ1-5; D perhaps matches TRBD1 (5 bases). As DNA, the CDR3 is TGTGCCAGCAGCTTGTTCGGGGGGACTAGCAATCAGCCCCAGCATTTT. Translation gives CASSLFGGTSNQPQHF. Based on the CDR3 plus reference TRBV5-4 and TRBJ1-5, the full variable domain is ETGVTQSPTHLIKTRGQQVTLRCSSQSGHNTVSWYQQALGQGPQFIFQYYREEENGRGNFPPRFSGLQFPNYSSELNVNALELDDSALYLCASSLFGGTSNQPQHFGDGTRLSIL.